The 3 T cell receptor beta chains listed next were all sequenced from one sample in a study of T cell responses to AZD1222 COVID-19 vaccine. Sequenced by immunoSEQ multiplex PCR; TCRdb stores in-frame clones only, minus some. Of over 100,000 clones listed, around 86% are singletons. Source: peripheral blood, taken on day 0 of AZD1222 vaccination. These receptor sequences come from an adult in good health.

This chain uses TRBV20-1 with TRBJ2-4, with 10 bases identical to TRBD2. Germline CDR1 reads DFQATT; CDR2 reads SNEGSKA (reference sequence). The CDR3 length is 16 residues. The V and J ends lost 5 bases and 3 bases, in that order; junction bases with no gene match: 10. The CDR3 region is CSARETLAGDKNIQYF. The CDR3 DNA reads as TGCAGTGCTCGTGAAACGCTAGCGGGGGACAAAAACATTCAGTACTTC.

The chain is built from TRBV10-1 and TRBJ2-5, with D possibly being TRBD1 (5 bases). The germline V and J ends were trimmed by 4 bases and 4 bases, with 10 bases remaining between them. CDR3 size: 13 residues. CDR1 WNHNN and CDR2 SYGVQD come from the germline V gene (reference sequence). The CDR3 here is CASSGDRGETQYF. The CDR3, as DNA: TGCGCCAGCAGTGGGGATAGGGGAGAGACCCAGTACTTC.

V usage is TRBV7-9 and J usage is TRBJ2-7; 8 bases are a match to TRBD1. The germline V gene has CDR1 SEHNR and CDR2 FQNEAQ (reference sequence). Trimming cost V 4 bases and J 4 bases; bases outside gene matches: 6. This CDR3 has 14 residues. The CDR3 sequence: CASSSDRVGYEQYF. DNA of the CDR3: TGTGCCAGCAGCTCGGACAGGGTTGGGTACGAGCAGTACTTC.